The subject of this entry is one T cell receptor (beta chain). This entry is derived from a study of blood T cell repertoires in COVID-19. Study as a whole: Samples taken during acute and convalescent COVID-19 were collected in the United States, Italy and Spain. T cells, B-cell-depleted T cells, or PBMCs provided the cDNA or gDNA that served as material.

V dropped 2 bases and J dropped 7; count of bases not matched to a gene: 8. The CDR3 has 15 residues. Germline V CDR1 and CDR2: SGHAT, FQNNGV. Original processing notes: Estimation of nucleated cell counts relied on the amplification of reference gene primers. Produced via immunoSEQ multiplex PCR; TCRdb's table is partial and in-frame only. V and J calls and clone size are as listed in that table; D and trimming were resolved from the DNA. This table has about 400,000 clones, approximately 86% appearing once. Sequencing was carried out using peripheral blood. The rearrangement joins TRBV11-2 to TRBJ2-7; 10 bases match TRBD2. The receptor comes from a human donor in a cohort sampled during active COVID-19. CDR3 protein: CASSLQREGLGEQYF. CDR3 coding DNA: TGTGCCAGCAGCTTACAGCGGGAGGGCCTCGGGGAGCAGTACTTC.